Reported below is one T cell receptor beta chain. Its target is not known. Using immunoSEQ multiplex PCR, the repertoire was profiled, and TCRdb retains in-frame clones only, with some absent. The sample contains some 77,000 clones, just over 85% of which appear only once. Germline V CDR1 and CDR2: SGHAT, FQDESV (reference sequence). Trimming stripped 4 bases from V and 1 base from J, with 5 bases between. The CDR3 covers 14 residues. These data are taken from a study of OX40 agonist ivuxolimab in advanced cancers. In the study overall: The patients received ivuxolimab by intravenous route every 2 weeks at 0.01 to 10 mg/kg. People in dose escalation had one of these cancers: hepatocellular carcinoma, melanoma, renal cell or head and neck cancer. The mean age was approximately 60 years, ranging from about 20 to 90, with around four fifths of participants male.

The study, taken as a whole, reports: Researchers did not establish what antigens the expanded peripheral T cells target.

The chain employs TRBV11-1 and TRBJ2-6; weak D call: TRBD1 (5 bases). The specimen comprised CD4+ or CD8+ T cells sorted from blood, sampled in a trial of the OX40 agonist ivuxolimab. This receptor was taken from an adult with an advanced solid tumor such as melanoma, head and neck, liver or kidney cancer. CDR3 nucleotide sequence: TGTGCCAGCAGCTCAGGGTCTGGGGCCAACGTCCTGACTTTC. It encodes CASSSGSGANVLTF.